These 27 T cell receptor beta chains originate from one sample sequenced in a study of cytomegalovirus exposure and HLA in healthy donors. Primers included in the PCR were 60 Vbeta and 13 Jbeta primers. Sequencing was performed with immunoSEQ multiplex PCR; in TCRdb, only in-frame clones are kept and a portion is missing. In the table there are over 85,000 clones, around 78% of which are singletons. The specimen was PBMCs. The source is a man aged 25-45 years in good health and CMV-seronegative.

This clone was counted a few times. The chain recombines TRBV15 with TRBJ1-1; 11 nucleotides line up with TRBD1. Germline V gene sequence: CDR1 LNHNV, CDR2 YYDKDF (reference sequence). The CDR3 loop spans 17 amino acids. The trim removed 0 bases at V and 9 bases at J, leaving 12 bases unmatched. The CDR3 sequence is CATSRDRGTGGYGKAFF. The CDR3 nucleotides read TGTGCCACCAGCAGAGATCGTGGGACAGGGGGGTACGGAAAAGCTTTCTTT.

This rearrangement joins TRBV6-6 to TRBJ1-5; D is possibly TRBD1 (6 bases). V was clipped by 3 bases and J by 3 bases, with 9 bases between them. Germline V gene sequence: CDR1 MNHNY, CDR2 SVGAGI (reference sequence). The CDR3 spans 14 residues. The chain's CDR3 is CASSYTGPNQPQHF. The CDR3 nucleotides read TGTGCCAGCAGTTATACAGGGCCCAATCAGCCCCAGCATTTT.

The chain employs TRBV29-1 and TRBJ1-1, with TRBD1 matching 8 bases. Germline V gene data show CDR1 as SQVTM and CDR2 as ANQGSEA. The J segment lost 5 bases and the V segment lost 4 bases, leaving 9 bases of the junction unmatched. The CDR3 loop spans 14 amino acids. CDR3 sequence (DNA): TGCAGCGTTGGGCAGGGGGCGCCGGGGACTGAAGCTTTCTTT. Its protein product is CSVGQGAPGTEAFF.

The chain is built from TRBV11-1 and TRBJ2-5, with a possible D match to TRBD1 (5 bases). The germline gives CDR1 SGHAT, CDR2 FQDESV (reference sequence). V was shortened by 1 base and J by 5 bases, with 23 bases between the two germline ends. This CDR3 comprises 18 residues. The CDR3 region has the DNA TGTGCCAGCAGCTTAGTCGGATCTCCCGGACACTTAAGGGAGACCCAGTACTTC. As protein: CASSLVGSPGHLRETQYF.

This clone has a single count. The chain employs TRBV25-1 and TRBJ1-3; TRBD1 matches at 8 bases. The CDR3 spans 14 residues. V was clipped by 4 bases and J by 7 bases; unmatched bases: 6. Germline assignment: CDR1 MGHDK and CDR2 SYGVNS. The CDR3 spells CASSAGQGWNTIYF. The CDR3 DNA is TGTGCCAGCAGTGCCGGACAGGGCTGGAACACCATATATTTT.

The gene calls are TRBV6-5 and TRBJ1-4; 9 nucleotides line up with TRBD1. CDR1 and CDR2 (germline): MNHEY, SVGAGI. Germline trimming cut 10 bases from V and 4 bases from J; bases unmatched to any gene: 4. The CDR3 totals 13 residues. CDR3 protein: CATWDRVNEKLFF. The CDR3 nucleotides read TGTGCCACCTGGGACAGGGTTAATGAAAAACTGTTTTTT.

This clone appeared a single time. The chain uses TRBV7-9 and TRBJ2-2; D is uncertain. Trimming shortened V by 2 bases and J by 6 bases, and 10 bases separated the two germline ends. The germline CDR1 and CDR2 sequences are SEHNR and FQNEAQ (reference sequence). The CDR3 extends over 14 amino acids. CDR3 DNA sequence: TGTGCCAGCAGCTTACAGACTCCCCCCGGGGAGCTGTTTTTT. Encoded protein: CASSLQTPPGELFF.

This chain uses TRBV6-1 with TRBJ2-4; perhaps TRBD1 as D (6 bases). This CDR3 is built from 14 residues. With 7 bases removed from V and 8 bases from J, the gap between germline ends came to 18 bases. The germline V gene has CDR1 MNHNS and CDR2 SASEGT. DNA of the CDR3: TGTGCCAGCAACCAAGGACAGCCGGCGGACATTCAGTACTTC. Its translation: CASNQGQPADIQYF.

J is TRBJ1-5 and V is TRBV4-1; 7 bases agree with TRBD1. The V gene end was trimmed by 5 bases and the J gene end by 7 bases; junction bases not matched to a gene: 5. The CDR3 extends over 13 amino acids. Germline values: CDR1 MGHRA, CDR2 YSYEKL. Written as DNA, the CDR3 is TGCGCCAGCAGCTTCCTAGGGGGCCAGCCCCAGCATTTT. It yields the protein CASSFLGGQPQHF.

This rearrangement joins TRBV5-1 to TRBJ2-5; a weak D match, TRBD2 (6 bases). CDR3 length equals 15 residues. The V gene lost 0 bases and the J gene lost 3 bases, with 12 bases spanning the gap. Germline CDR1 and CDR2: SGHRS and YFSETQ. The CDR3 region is CASSLGGVLKETQYF. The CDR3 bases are TGCGCCAGCAGCTTGGGGGGGGTACTCAAAGAGACCCAGTACTTC.

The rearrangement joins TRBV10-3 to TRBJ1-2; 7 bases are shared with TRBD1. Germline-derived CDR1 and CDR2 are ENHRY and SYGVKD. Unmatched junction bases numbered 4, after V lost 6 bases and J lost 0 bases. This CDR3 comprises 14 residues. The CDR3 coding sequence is TGTGCCATCAGCGGAGGGACAGCTAACTATGGCTACACCTTC. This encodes CAISGGTANYGYTF.

The CDR3 protein is CASSVVAGSFLNEQFF. The CDR3, as DNA: TGTGCCAGCAGCGTAGTAGCCGGGAGCTTTCTCAATGAGCAGTTCTTC. This chain connects TRBV9 to TRBJ2-1; D may be TRBD2 (6 bases). This CDR3 has 16 residues. The V end lost 0 bases, the J end lost 6 bases, and 16 bases lay between the germline ends. Germline-derived CDR1 and CDR2 are SGDLS and YYNGEE. The variable domain in full, completed from reference TRBV9 and TRBJ2-1, reads DSGVTQTPKHLITATGQRVTLRCSPRSGDLSVYWYQQSLDQGLQFLIQYYNGEERAKGNILERFSAQQFPDLHSELNLSSLELGDSALYFCASSVVAGSFLNEQFFGPGTRLTVL.

CDR3 DNA sequence: TGTGCCAGCAGCGTAGCTGGGACAGGCTACAATGAGCAGTTCTTC. This sequence encodes CASSVAGTGYNEQFF. The chain uses TRBV9 and TRBJ2-1, with TRBD1 matching over 8 bases. Germline V CDR1 and CDR2: SGDLS, YYNGEE. The CDR3 runs 15 residues. Trimming at V came to 0 bases and at J to 3 bases, leaving 2 bases not matched to a gene.

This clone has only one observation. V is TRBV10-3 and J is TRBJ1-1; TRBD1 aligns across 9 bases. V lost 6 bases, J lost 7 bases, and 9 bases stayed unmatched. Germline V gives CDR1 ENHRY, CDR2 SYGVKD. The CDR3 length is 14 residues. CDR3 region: CAIRAGTGLGEAFF. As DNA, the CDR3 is TGTGCCATCAGGGCTGGGACAGGGCTTGGTGAAGCTTTCTTT.

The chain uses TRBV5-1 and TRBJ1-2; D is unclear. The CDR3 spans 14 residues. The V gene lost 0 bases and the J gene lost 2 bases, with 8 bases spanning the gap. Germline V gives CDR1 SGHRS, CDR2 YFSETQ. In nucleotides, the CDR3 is TGCGCCAGCAGCTTGGCAGGAGGGAACTATGGCTACACCTTC. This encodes CASSLAGGNYGYTF.

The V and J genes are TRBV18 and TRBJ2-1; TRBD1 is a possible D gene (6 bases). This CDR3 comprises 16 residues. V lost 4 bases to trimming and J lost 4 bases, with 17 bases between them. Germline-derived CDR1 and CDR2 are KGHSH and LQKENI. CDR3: CASSRGWTASYNEQFF. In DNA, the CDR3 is TGTGCCAGCTCACGGGGATGGACAGCATCTTACAATGAGCAGTTCTTC.

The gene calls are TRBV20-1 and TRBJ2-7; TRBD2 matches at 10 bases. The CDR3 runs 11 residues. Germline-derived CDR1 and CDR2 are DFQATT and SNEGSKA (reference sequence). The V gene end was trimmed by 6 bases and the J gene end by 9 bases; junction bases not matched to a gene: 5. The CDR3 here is CSATSGIRQYV. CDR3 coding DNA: TGCAGTGCCACTAGCGGGATAAGGCAGTACGTC.

For the CDR3, the DNA is TGTGCCAGCAGTTTTCGGTCAGGGGTTGCAACTGAAGCTTTCTTT. Protein: CASSFRSGVATEAFF. The rearrangement joins TRBV27 to TRBJ1-1, with TRBD1 as a possible D gene (6 bases). Looked up from germline, CDR1 is MNHEY and CDR2 is SMNVEV (reference sequence). V dropped 3 bases and J dropped 5 bases, with 16 bases sitting between them. The CDR3 is made up of 15 amino acids.

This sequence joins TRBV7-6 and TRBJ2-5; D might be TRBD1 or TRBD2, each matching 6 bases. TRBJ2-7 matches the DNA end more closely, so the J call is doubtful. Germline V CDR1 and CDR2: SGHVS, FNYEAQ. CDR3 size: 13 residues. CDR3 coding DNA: TGTGCCAGCAGCTTAGACGGAGGGGGCGAGCAGTACTTC. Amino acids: CASSLDGGGEQYF.

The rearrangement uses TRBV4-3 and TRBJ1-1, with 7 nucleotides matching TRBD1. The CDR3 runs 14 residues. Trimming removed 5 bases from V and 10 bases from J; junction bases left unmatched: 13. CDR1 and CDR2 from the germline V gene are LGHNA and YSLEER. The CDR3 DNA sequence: TGCGCCAGCAGCATACACCCCGGACAGGACGGAGCTTTCTTT. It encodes CASSIHPGQDGAFF.

In DNA form, the CDR3 reads TGTGCCAGCAGCGTAGACGGCGGAGATATTGAAGCTTTCTTT. It codes for CASSVDGGDIEAFF. The chain employs TRBV9 and TRBJ1-1; D is undetermined. The CDR3 contains 14 residues. V lost 0 bases and J 7 bases, leaving 13 bases between the germline ends. Per the germline V gene, CDR1 is SGDLS and CDR2 is YYNGEE.

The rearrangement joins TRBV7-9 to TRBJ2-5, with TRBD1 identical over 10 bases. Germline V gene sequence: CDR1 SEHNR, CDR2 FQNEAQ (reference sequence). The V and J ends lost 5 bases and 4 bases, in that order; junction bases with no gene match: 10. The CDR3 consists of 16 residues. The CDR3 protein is CASSLQRTGGGETQYF. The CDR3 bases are TGTGCCAGCAGCCTACAACGGACAGGGGGAGGAGAGACCCAGTACTTC. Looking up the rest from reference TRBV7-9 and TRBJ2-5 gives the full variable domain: DTGVSQNPRHKITKRGQNVTFRCDPISEHNRLYWYRQTLGQGPEFLTYFQNEAQLEKSRLLSDRFSAERPKGSFSTLEIQRTEQGDSAMYLCASSLQRTGGGETQYFGPGTRLLVL.

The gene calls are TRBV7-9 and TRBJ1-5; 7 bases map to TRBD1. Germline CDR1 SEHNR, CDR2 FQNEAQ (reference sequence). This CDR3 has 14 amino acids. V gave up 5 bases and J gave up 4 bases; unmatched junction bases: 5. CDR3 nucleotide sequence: TGTGCCAGCAGCACGGACAGGTTAAATCAGCCCCAGCATTTT. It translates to CASSTDRLNQPQHF.

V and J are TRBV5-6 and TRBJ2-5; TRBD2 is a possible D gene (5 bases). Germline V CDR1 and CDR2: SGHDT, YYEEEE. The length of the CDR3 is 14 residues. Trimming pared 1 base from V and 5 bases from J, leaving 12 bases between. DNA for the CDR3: TGTGCCAGCAGCTTGCGAAGCGGCCGGGAGACCCAGTACTTC. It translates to CASSLRSGRETQYF.

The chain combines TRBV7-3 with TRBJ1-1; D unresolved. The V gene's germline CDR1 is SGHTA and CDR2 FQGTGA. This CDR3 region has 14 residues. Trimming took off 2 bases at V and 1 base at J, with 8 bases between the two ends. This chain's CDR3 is CASSLGLENTEAFF. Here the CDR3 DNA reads TGTGCCAGCAGCTTAGGTTTAGAGAACACTGAAGCTTTCTTT. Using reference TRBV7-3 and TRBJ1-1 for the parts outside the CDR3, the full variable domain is GAGVSQTPSNKVTEKGKYVELRCDPISGHTALYWYRQSLGQGPEFLIYFQGTGAADDSGLPNDRFFAVRPEGSVSTLKIQRTERGDSAVYLCASSLGLENTEAFFGQGTRLTVV.

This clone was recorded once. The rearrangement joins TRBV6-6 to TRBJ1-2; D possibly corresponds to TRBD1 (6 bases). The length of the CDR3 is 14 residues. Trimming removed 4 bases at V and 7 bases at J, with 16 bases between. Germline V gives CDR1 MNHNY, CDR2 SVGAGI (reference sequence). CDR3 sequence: CASSFFPTQGGYTF. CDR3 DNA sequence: TGTGCCAGCAGTTTTTTCCCCACACAGGGTGGCTACACCTTC.

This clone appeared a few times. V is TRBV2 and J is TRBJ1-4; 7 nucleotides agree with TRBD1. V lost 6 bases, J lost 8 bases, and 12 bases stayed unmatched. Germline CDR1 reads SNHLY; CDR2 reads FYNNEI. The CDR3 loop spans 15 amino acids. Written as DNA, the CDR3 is TGTGCCAGCAGGGTCGTCAGGGGGTATATGGAAAAACTGTTTTTT. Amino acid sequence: CASRVVRGYMEKLFF. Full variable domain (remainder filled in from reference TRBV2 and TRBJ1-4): EPEVTQTPSHQVTQMGQEVILRCVPISNHLYFYWYRQILGQKVEFLVSFYNNEISEKSEIFDDQFSVERPDGSNFTLKIRSTKLEDSAMYFCASRVVRGYMEKLFFGSGTQLSVL.